The entry below gives a single TCR beta chain sequence along with its context. Its matching antigen is unknown. The data were obtained in a study of response to subunit inactivated influenza vaccine. Study observations and caveats: Researchers suggested that each seasonal influenza vaccination recruits few new T cells.

TCRdb redid the calling of the RT-PCR reads with MiXCR, one entry per CDR3 protein. The sample has 630,000 or so distinct CDR3 sequences; about 15% are singletons. The sample in question was PBMCs from blood, obtained roughly 12 days after vaccination. This clonotype was obtained from a man aged 50-60 years who received an inactivated influenza vaccine.

This CDR3 is CSAHPVGIDTQYF. CDR3 nucleotides: TGCAGTGCCCATCCTGTGGGGATAGATACGCAGTATTTT. This chain links TRBV20-1 with TRBJ2-3; no clear D gene. CDR3 length: 13 amino acids. Per the germline V gene, CDR1 is DFQATT and CDR2 is SNEGSKA (reference sequence). The V gene lost 6 bases and the J gene lost 5 bases, with 15 bases spanning the gap.